Following are 7 T cell receptor beta chains from one sample sequenced in a study of post-analysis software for immune sequencing data. Carried by the TCR beta cDNA libraries were unique molecular identifiers. One entry per CDR3 protein results from TCRdb running MiXCR on the PCR reads. Counted here are over 250,000 distinct CDR3 sequences, 30% to 45% occurring once; the ten biggest clones make up roughly 4.8%. These receptors lack a known antigen. Study-wide findings and caveats: Among four or five TRBV segments more frequent in patients than controls were TRBV5-6, TRBV5-1 and TRBV20-1.

Sequencing was performed on blood. The source of these receptors is a girl aged 5-17 years with multiple sclerosis.

The CDR3 DNA is TGTGCCAGCAGGGGACAGGGCTTTTTCTCTGGGGCCAACGTCCTGACTTTC. This encodes CASRGQGFFSGANVLTF. The chain employs TRBV5-6 and TRBJ2-6; TRBD1 aligns across 9 bases. V lost 5 bases to trimming and J lost 0 bases; unmatched junction nucleotides: 6. Germline lookup yields CDR1 SGHDT and CDR2 YYEEEE. CDR3 size: 17 residues.

A word on this clonotype: A read error is possible here, since a much larger clone lies one base away. In nucleotides, the CDR3 is TGTGCCAGCAGTTTCGAGTCACTCCTCCAGTACTTC. This gives the protein CASSFESLLQYF. The chain employs TRBV12-3 or TRBV12-4 and TRBJ2-5; D is undetermined. This CDR3 contains 12 residues. Trimming removed 3 bases at V and 10 bases at J, with 12 bases between.

In its sample, this clonotype was seen many times. This chain connects TRBV7-2 to TRBJ2-2; D is undetermined. Trimming took 5 bases from V and 6 from J, leaving 19 bases between them. The CDR3 runs to 16 residues. Germline V gene lookup returns CDR1 SGHTA and CDR2 FQGNSA. CDR3 loop: CASSLGIGGASGELFF. The CDR3 bases are TGTGCCAGCAGCCTAGGGATTGGCGGCGCGTCCGGGGAGCTGTTTTTT.

This clonotype was recorded at least ten times. This sequence joins TRBV14 and TRBJ2-1; 8 bases map to TRBD1. Germline V gives CDR1 SGHDN, CDR2 FVKESK. The V segment lost 1 base and the J segment 12 bases; nucleotides outside the gene matches: 11. This CDR3 region has 15 residues. Here the CDR3 DNA reads TGTGCCAGCAGCCAAGTTGACAGGGGTCGTTTGCGGCAGTTCTTC. Its protein is CASSQVDRGRLRQFF.

There are many counts of this clonotype. The rearrangement uses TRBV15 and TRBJ2-1, with D possibly being TRBD2 (7 bases). The germline V gene has CDR1 LNHNV and CDR2 YYDKDF (reference sequence). V was shortened by 0 bases and J by 7 bases, with 16 bases between the two germline ends. This CDR3 has 16 amino acids. In DNA, the CDR3 is TGTGCCACCAGCAGAGATTACCGGGGGGCCATAAATGAGCAGTTCTTC. As protein: CATSRDYRGAINEQFF. Combining the CDR3 with reference TRBV15 and TRBJ2-1 gives the whole variable domain DAMVIQNPRYQVTQFGKPVTLSCSQTLNHNVMYWYQQKSSQAPKLLFHYYDKDFNNEADTPDNFQSRRPNTSFCFLDIRSPGLGDTAMYLCATSRDYRGAINEQFFGPGTRLTVL.

This clonotype occurred many times. V usage is TRBV28 and J usage is TRBJ2-7; D remains ambiguous. The CDR3 is 11 residues long. Germline CDR1 is MDHEN and CDR2 is SYDVKM. Trimming left V 3 bases short and J 7 bases short, with 7 bases between. CDR3 sequence reads: CASSFNREQYF. The CDR3, as DNA: TGTGCCAGCAGTTTCAACAGAGAGCAGTACTTC.

This clonotype was counted ten times or more. The chain couples TRBV7-6 to TRBJ2-3; 8 bases are a match to TRBD1. J lost 2 bases, V lost 7 bases, and 11 bases had no gene match. Per the germline V gene, CDR1 is SGHVS and CDR2 is FNYEAQ. The CDR3 loop spans 16 amino acids. The CDR3 sequence: CASNLEGTGNTDTQYF. The CDR3 DNA reads TGTGCCAGCAACCTCGAAGGGACAGGCAACACAGATACGCAGTATTTT.